The present T cell receptor beta chain was sequenced within a study of beta chain features in type 1 diabetes. Points from the study as a whole: Fewer insertions but more deletions were seen at VDJ junctions in type 1 diabetes patients. For TCRB rearrangement, an influence of HLA type remained unresolved here. Significant though moderate, a shortening of TCRB CDR3s appeared in all four CD4+ subsets of Type 1 diabetes patients.

Expressed TCRB transcripts were sequenced, since all the RNA that had been isolated was reverse transcribed. Assay: immunoSEQ multiplex PCR; the TCRdb copy retains only in-frame clones and omits some. The data show under 550,000 clones, about an eighth seen once. On this clone itself: What it recognizes is unknown.

The germline V gene encodes CDR1 SGHTA and CDR2 FQGNSA. V was pared by 5 bases and J by 7 bases, with 18 bases between. This CDR3 comprises 15 residues. This chain links TRBV7-2 with TRBJ1-3; TRBD1 might be the D (5 bases). This receptor was taken from a woman aged 18-29 years in good health. The sequenced sample was naive CD4+ T cells from blood. The CDR3 DNA sequence: TGTGCCAGCAGCCCCCTGCCGGGGCTCGGGAACACCATATATTTT. The encoded protein is CASSPLPGLGNTIYF.